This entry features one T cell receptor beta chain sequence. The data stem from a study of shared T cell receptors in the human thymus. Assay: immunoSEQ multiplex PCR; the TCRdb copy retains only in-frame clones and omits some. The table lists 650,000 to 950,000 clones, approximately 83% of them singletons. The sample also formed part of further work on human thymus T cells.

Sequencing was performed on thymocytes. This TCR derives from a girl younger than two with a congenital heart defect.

CDR3 nucleotides: TGTGCCAGCAGCCCTCGGGGGGGGTATGGCTACACCTTC. Amino acid sequence: CASSPRGGYGYTF. The V and J genes are TRBV5-5 and TRBJ1-2; weak D call: TRBD1 (5 bases). Germline CDR1 reads SGHKS; CDR2 reads YYEKEE (reference sequence). This CDR3 spans 13 amino acids. Trimming took 4 bases from V and 5 from J, leaving 12 bases between them. Based on the CDR3 plus reference TRBV5-5 and TRBJ1-2, the full variable domain is DAGVTQSPTHLIKTRGQQVTLRCSPISGHKSVSWYQQVLGQGPQFIFQYYEKEERGRGNFPDRFSARQFPNYSSELNVNALLLGDSALYLCASSPRGGYGYTFGSGTRLTVV.